These T cell receptor beta chains were read from a single sample in a study of shared clonotypes between healthy human individuals. Clones were read by immunoSEQ multiplex PCR, and TCRdb kept only the in-frame ones, dropping some. The table lists some 2,000,000 clones, 85% to 95% of them singletons, with 0.13% in the top ten. Sequencing was performed on naive CD4+ T cells sorted from blood. The source is a young man in good health. Each CDR3 is given with its conserved first and last residue. D genes are given only for firm matches. Clone size is given for some rows only: seen once, a few or many times, or a class if the clone is expanded.

v_call: TRBV6-4; j_call: TRBJ1-1; d_call: TRBD1; clone_size: .; cdr3_aa: CASRGTGRTEAFF; cdr3_nt: TGTGCCAGCAGGGGGACAGGGAGGACTGAAGCTTTCTTT
v_call: TRBV6-1; j_call: TRBJ2-3; d_call: .; clone_size: .; cdr3_aa: CASSTGRMGDTQYF; cdr3_nt: TGTGCCAGCTCCACGGGTCGAATGGGAGATACGCAGTATTTT
v_call: TRBV5-4; j_call: TRBJ2-1; d_call: TRBD1; clone_size: .; cdr3_aa: CASSSRWDSLSDNEQFF; cdr3_nt: TGTGCCAGCAGCTCACGGTGGGACAGTTTATCTGACAATGAGCAGTTCTTC
v_call: TRBV7-9; j_call: TRBJ1-1; d_call: .; clone_size: few; cdr3_aa: CASGEVDTEAFF; cdr3_nt: TGTGCCAGCGGGGAGGTGGACACTGAAGCTTTCTTT
v_call: TRBV2; j_call: TRBJ1-2; d_call: TRBD1; clone_size: .; cdr3_aa: CASSEYRQGRGYTF; cdr3_nt: TGTGCCAGCAGTGAGTACAGACAGGGGAGAGGCTACACCTTC
v_call: TRBV5-6; j_call: TRBJ1-2; d_call: .; clone_size: .; cdr3_aa: CASSLAFDVGGYTF; cdr3_nt: TGTGCCAGCAGCTTGGCCTTCGACGTAGGGGGCTACACCTTC
v_call: TRBV28; j_call: TRBJ2-5; d_call: .; clone_size: .; cdr3_aa: CASSPRTGRVVETQYF; cdr3_nt: TGTGCCAGCAGTCCAAGGACAGGGAGGGTAGTAGAGACCCAGTACTTC
v_call: TRBV7-2; j_call: TRBJ2-7; d_call: .; clone_size: .; cdr3_aa: CASSPNPYEQYF; cdr3_nt: TGTGCCAGCAGCCCCAACCCCTACGAGCAGTACTTC
v_call: TRBV5-4; j_call: TRBJ2-7; d_call: TRBD2; clone_size: .; cdr3_aa: CASSLPGGSEQYF; cdr3_nt: TGTGCCAGCAGCTTACCGGGAGGGTCCGAGCAGTACTTC
v_call: TRBV7-2; j_call: TRBJ2-7; d_call: .; clone_size: .; cdr3_aa: CASSLGSVSQGSEQYF; cdr3_nt: TGTGCCAGCAGCTTAGGTTCGGTGAGTCAGGGGTCCGAGCAGTACTTC
v_call: TRBV7-2; j_call: TRBJ2-1; d_call: .; clone_size: .; cdr3_aa: CASSFAFWGSSYNEQFF; cdr3_nt: TGTGCCAGCAGCTTTGCCTTCTGGGGAAGCTCCTACAATGAGCAGTTCTTC
v_call: TRBV7-2; j_call: TRBJ2-7; d_call: TRBD1; clone_size: .; cdr3_aa: CASSLETGWNEQYF; cdr3_nt: TGTGCCAGCAGCTTAGAGACAGGGTGGAACGAGCAGTACTTC
v_call: TRBV11-2; j_call: TRBJ1-2; d_call: .; clone_size: .; cdr3_aa: CASSLGSGNYGYTF; cdr3_nt: TGTGCCAGCAGCTTGGGGTCCGGTAACTATGGCTACACCTTC
v_call: TRBV10-2; j_call: TRBJ1-1; d_call: .; clone_size: .; cdr3_aa: CASSIQGNTEAFF; cdr3_nt: TGCGCCAGCAGTATACAGGGGAACACTGAAGCTTTCTTT
v_call: TRBV5-6; j_call: TRBJ2-5; d_call: TRBD1; clone_size: .; cdr3_aa: CASSEDRGRAGTQYF; cdr3_nt: TGTGCCAGCAGCGAGGACAGGGGCCGCGCGGGGACCCAGTACTTC
v_call: TRBV19; j_call: TRBJ1-4; d_call: .; clone_size: .; cdr3_aa: CASSIDTDCLATNEKLFF; cdr3_nt: TGTGCCAGTAGTATAGATACCGACTGCCTAGCAACTAATGAAAAACTGTTTTTT
v_call: TRBV28; j_call: TRBJ2-2; d_call: .; clone_size: .; cdr3_aa: CATTGNTGELFF; cdr3_nt: TGTGCCACAACAGGGAACACCGGGGAGCTGTTTTTT
v_call: TRBV18; j_call: TRBJ2-3; d_call: .; clone_size: .; cdr3_aa: CASSPLSGTDTQYF; cdr3_nt: TGTGCCAGCTCACCACTGTCTGGCACAGATACGCAGTATTTT
v_call: TRBV9; j_call: TRBJ2-4; d_call: .; clone_size: .; cdr3_aa: CASSPTITVLAKNIQYF; cdr3_nt: TGTGCCAGCAGCCCCACCATCACAGTTCTAGCCAAAAACATTCAGTACTTC
v_call: TRBV5-1; j_call: TRBJ2-3; d_call: .; clone_size: .; cdr3_aa: CASSPGLFSTDTQYF; cdr3_nt: TGCGCCAGCAGCCCCGGACTTTTTTCCACAGATACGCAGTATTTT
v_call: TRBV6-5; j_call: TRBJ1-2; d_call: TRBD1; clone_size: .; cdr3_aa: CASSKGQNYGYTF; cdr3_nt: TGTGCCAGCAGTAAGGGACAGAACTATGGCTACACCTTC
v_call: TRBV5-8; j_call: TRBJ2-7; d_call: .; clone_size: .; cdr3_aa: CASSLLQYF; cdr3_nt: TGTGCCAGCAGCTTGCTGCAGTACTTC
v_call: TRBV2; j_call: TRBJ2-7; d_call: .; clone_size: .; cdr3_aa: CASSRGLSEEQYF; cdr3_nt: TGTGCCAGCAGTAGGGGTCTATCGGAGGAGCAGTACTTC
v_call: TRBV7-6; j_call: TRBJ1-2; d_call: .; clone_size: .; cdr3_aa: CASSLMTGYGYTF; cdr3_nt: TGTGCCAGCAGCCTTATGACAGGCTATGGCTACACCTTC
v_call: TRBV2; j_call: TRBJ1-2; d_call: .; clone_size: .; cdr3_aa: CASSEAGRGTGYTF; cdr3_nt: TGTGCCAGCAGTGAAGCCGGACGGGGCACGGGCTACACCTTC
v_call: TRBV5-1; j_call: TRBJ2-2; d_call: .; clone_size: .; cdr3_aa: CASSPHGTGNTGELFF; cdr3_nt: TGCGCCAGCAGCCCTCACGGGACGGGGAACACCGGGGAGCTGTTTTTT
v_call: TRBV6-1; j_call: TRBJ2-7; d_call: .; clone_size: .; cdr3_aa: CASRELALTSEQYF; cdr3_nt: TGTGCCAGCAGAGAACTAGCCCTTACCTCCGAGCAGTACTTC
v_call: TRBV2; j_call: TRBJ2-7; d_call: TRBD2; clone_size: .; cdr3_aa: CASRTSGVSEQYF; cdr3_nt: TGTGCCAGCAGGACTAGCGGGGTAAGCGAGCAGTACTTC
v_call: TRBV7-9; j_call: TRBJ1-1; d_call: .; clone_size: .; cdr3_aa: CASSLGRTDTEAFF; cdr3_nt: TGTGCCAGCAGCTTAGGCAGGACAGACACTGAAGCTTTCTTT
v_call: TRBV5-1; j_call: TRBJ1-1; d_call: TRBD1; clone_size: .; cdr3_aa: CASSLESGGRTEAFF; cdr3_nt: TGCGCCAGCAGCTTGGAATCAGGGGGGAGAACTGAAGCTTTCTTT
v_call: TRBV6-6; j_call: TRBJ1-1; d_call: .; clone_size: .; cdr3_aa: CASSYRGGTEAFF; cdr3_nt: TGTGCCAGCAGTTACCGGGGAGGAACTGAAGCTTTCTTT
v_call: TRBV5-6; j_call: TRBJ1-6; d_call: TRBD1; clone_size: .; cdr3_aa: CASSFGTGIGSPLHF; cdr3_nt: TGTGCCAGCAGCTTCGGGACAGGGATAGGGTCACCCCTCCACTTT
v_call: TRBV30; j_call: TRBJ2-7; d_call: .; clone_size: .; cdr3_aa: CAWSVSGGAYEQYF; cdr3_nt: TGTGCCTGGAGTGTCTCCGGAGGGGCCTACGAGCAGTACTTC
v_call: TRBV30; j_call: TRBJ1-1; d_call: TRBD1; clone_size: .; cdr3_aa: CAWSRDRVMVEAFF; cdr3_nt: TGTGCCTGGAGTCGGGACAGGGTGATGGTTGAAGCTTTCTTT
v_call: TRBV5-1; j_call: TRBJ1-1; d_call: .; clone_size: .; cdr3_aa: CASGSPGVSEAFF; cdr3_nt: TGCGCCAGCGGTAGTCCGGGAGTCTCTGAAGCTTTCTTT
v_call: TRBV20-1; j_call: TRBJ1-1; d_call: .; clone_size: .; cdr3_aa: CSARVGAVAFF; cdr3_nt: TGCAGTGCCAGAGTCGGGGCCGTAGCTTTCTTT
v_call: TRBV9; j_call: TRBJ1-5; d_call: .; clone_size: .; cdr3_aa: CASSELPGLNQPQHF; cdr3_nt: TGTGCCAGCAGCGAACTTCCGGGCCTAAATCAGCCCCAGCATTTT
v_call: TRBV7-9; j_call: TRBJ2-2; d_call: .; clone_size: .; cdr3_aa: CASSSDKEKNTGELFF; cdr3_nt: TGTGCCAGCAGCTCCGACAAGGAGAAAAACACCGGGGAGCTGTTTTTT
v_call: TRBV4-1; j_call: TRBJ2-3; d_call: .; clone_size: .; cdr3_aa: CASSQVFGGRPDTDTQYF; cdr3_nt: TGCGCCAGCAGCCAAGTATTCGGGGGTAGGCCGGACACAGATACGCAGTATTTT
v_call: TRBV28; j_call: TRBJ1-1; d_call: .; clone_size: .; cdr3_aa: CASSPNAWAGNTEAFF; cdr3_nt: TGTGCCAGCAGCCCGAATGCGTGGGCGGGGAACACTGAAGCTTTCTTT
v_call: TRBV29-1; j_call: TRBJ2-1; d_call: .; clone_size: .; cdr3_aa: CSSSASPGGNEQFF; cdr3_nt: TGCAGCTCCTCAGCGTCCCCCGGCGGCAATGAGCAGTTCTTC
v_call: TRBV10-2; j_call: TRBJ2-5; d_call: .; clone_size: .; cdr3_aa: CASSDTGFGTQYF; cdr3_nt: TGCGCCAGCAGTGATACGGGATTTGGGACCCAGTACTTC